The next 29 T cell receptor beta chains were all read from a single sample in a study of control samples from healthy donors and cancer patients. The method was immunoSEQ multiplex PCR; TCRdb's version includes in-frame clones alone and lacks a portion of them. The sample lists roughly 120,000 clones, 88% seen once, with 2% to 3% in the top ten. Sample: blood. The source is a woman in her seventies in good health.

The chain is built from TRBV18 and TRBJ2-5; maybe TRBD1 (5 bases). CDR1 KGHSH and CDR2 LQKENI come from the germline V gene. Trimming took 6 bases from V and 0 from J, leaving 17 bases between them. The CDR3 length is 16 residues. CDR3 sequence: CASSPLGVGNQETQYF. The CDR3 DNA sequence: TGTGCCAGCTCCCCCTTAGGGGTGGGGAACCAAGAGACCCAGTACTTC.

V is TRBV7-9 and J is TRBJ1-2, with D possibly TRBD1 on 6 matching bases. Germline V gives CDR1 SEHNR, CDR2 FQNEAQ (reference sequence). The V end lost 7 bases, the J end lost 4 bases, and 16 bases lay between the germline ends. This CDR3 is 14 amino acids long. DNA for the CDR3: TGTGCCAGCACCTCCCCCCACAGGGTCTATGGCTACACCTTC. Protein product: CASTSPHRVYGYTF. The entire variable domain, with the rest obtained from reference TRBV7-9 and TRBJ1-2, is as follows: DTGVSQNPRHKITKRGQNVTFRCDPISEHNRLYWYRQTLGQGPEFLTYFQNEAQLEKSRLLSDRFSAERPKGSFSTLEIQRTEQGDSAMYLCASTSPHRVYGYTFGSGTRLTVV.

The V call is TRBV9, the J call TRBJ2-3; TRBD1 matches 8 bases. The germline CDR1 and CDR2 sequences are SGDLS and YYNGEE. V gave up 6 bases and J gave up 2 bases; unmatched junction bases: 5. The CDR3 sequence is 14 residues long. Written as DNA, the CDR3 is TGTGCCAGCACCCAGCAGGGGGCCACAGATACGCAGTATTTT. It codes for CASTQQGATDTQYF. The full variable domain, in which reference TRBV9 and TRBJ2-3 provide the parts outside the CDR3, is DSGVTQTPKHLITATGQRVTLRCSPRSGDLSVYWYQQSLDQGLQFLIQYYNGEERAKGNILERFSAQQFPDLHSELNLSSLELGDSALYFCASTQQGATDTQYFGPGTRLTVL.

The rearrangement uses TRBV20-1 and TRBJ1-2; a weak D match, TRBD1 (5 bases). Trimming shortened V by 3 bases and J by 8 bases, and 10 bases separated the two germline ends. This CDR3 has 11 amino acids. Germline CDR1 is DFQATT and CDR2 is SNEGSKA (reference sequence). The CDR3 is CSASNRGGYTF. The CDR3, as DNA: TGCAGTGCTAGTAATAGGGGCGGCTACACCTTC.

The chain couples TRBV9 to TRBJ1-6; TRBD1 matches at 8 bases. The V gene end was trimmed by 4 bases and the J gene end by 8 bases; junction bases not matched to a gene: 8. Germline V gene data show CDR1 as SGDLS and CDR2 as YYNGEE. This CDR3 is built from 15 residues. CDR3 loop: CASSPGQGRHSPLHF. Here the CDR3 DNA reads TGTGCCAGCAGCCCCGGACAGGGAAGGCATTCACCCCTCCACTTT.

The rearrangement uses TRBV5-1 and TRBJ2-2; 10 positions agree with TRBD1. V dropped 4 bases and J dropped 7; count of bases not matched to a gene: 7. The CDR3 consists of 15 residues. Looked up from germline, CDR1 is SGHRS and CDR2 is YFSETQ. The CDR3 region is CASSPRDRGIGELFF. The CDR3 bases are TGCGCCAGCAGCCCCCGGGACAGGGGTATCGGGGAGCTGTTTTTT.

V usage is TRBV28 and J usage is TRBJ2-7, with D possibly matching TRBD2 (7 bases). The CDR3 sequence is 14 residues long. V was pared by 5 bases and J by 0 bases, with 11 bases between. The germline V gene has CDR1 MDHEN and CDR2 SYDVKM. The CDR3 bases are TGTGCCAGCAGTGCCGGGGGGCCCTCCTACGAGCAGTACTTC. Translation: CASSAGGPSYEQYF.

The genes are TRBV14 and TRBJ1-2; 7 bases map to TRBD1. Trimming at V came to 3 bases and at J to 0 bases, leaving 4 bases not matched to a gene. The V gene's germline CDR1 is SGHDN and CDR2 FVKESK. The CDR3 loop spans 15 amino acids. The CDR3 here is CASSQYRGSNYGYTF. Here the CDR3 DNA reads TGTGCCAGCAGCCAGTACAGGGGTTCTAACTATGGCTACACCTTC.

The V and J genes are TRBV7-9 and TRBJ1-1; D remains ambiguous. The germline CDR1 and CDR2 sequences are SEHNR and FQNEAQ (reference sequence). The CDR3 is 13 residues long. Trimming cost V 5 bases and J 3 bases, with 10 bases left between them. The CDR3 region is CASSLEVDTEAFF. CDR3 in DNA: TGTGCCAGCAGCCTAGAGGTGGACACTGAAGCTTTCTTT.

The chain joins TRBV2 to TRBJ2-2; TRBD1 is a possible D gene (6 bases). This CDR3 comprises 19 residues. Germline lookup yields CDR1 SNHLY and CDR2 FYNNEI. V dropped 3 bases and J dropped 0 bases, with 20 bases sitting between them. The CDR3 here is CASSERGTGSAANTGELFF. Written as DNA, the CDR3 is TGTGCCAGCAGTGAGAGGGGCACAGGGTCCGCCGCGAACACCGGGGAGCTGTTTTTT.

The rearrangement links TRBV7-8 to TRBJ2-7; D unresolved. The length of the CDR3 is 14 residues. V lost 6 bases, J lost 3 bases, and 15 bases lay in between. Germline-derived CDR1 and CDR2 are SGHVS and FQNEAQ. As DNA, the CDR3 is TGTGCCAGCAGATCTACAGATCGAGGCTACGAGCAGTACTTC. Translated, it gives CASRSTDRGYEQYF. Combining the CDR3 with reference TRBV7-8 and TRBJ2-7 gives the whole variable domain GAGVSQSPRYKVAKRGQDVALRCDPISGHVSLFWYQQALGQGPEFLTYFQNEAQLDKSGLPSDRFFAERPEGSVSTLKIQRTQQEDSAVYLCASRSTDRGYEQYFGPGTRLTVT.

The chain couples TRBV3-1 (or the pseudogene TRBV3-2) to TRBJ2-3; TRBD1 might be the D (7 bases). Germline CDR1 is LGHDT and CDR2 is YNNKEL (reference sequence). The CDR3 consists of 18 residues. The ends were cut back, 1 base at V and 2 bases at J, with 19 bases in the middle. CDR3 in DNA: TGTGCCAGCAGCCAAGCGAGAGGCGGGACAGTCCTCACAGATACGCAGTATTTT. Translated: CASSQARGGTVLTDTQYF.

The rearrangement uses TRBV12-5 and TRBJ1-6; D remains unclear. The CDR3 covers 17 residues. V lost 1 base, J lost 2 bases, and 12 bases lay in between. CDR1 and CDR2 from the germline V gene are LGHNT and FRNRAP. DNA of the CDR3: TGTGCTAGTGGTTTGGCGGGGTTACGGGCCTATAATTCACCCCTCCACTTT. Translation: CASGLAGLRAYNSPLHF.

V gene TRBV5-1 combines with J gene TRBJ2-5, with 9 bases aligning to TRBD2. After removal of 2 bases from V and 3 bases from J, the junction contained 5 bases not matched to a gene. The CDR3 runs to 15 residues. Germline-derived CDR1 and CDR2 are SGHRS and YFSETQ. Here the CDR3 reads CASSFFASGEETQYF. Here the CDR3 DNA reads TGCGCCAGCAGCTTTTTCGCTAGCGGGGAAGAGACCCAGTACTTC.

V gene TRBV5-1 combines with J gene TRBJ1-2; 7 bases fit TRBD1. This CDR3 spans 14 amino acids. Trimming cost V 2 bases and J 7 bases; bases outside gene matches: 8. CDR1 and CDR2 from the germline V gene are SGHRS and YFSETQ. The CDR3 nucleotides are TGCGCCAGCAGCTTAGACAGGGAAGGAGGTGGCTACACCTTC. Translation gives CASSLDREGGGYTF.

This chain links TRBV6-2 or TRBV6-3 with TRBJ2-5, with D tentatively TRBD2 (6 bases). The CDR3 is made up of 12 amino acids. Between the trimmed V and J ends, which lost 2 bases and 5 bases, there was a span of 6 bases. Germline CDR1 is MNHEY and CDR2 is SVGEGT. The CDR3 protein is CASSYGGETQYF. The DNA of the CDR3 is TGTGCCAGCAGTTACGGAGGGGAGACCCAGTACTTC.

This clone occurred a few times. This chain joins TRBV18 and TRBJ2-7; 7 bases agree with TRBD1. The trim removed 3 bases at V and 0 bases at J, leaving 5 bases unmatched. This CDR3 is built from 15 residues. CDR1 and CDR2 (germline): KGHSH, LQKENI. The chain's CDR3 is CASSPNRDSSYEQYF. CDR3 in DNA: TGTGCCAGCTCACCTAACCGGGACAGCTCCTACGAGCAGTACTTC.

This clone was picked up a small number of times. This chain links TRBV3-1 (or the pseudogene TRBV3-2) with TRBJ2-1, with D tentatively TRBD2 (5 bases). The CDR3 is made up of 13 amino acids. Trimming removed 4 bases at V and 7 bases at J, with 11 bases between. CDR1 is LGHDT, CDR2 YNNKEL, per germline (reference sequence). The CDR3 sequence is CASSPQRINEQFF. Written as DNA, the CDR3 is TGTGCCAGCAGCCCGCAGCGGATTAATGAGCAGTTCTTC.

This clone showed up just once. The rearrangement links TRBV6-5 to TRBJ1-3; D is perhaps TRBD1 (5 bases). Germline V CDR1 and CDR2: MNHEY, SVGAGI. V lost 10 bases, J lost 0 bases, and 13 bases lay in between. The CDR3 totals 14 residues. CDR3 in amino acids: CATFDRHSGNTIYF. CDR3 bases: TGTGCCACCTTTGACAGACACTCTGGAAACACCATATATTTT.

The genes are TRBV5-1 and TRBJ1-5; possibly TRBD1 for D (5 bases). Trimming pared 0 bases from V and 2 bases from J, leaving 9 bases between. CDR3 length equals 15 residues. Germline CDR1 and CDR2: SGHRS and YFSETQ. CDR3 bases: TGCGCCAGCAGCTTGGCGGGGGGTGGCAATCAGCCCCAGCATTTT. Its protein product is CASSLAGGGNQPQHF.

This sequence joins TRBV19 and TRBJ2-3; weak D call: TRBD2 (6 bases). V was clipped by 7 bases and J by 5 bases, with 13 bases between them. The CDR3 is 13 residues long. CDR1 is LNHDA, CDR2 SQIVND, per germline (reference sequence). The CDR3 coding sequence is TGTGCCAGTACCCCCCGGGGGAGAGATACGCAGTATTTT. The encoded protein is CASTPRGRDTQYF.

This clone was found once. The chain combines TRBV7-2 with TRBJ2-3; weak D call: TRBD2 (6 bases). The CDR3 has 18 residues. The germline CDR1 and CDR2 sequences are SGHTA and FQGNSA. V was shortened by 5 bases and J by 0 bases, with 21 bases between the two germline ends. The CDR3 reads CASSPRGGRGRSTDTQYF. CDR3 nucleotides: TGTGCCAGCAGCCCACGCGGCGGGCGGGGCCGGAGCACAGATACGCAGTATTTT. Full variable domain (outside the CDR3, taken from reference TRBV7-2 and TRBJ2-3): GAGVSQSPSNKVTEKGKDVELRCDPISGHTALYWYRQSLGQGLEFLIYFQGNSAPDKSGLPSDRFSAERTGGSVSTLTIQRTQQEDSAVYLCASSPRGGRGRSTDTQYFGPGTRLTVL.

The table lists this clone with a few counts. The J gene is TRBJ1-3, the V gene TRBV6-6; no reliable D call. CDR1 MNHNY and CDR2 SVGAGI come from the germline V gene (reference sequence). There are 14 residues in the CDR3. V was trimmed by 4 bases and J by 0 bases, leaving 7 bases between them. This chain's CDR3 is CASSSTFSGNTIYF. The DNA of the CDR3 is TGTGCCAGCAGTTCCACCTTCTCTGGAAACACCATATATTTT.

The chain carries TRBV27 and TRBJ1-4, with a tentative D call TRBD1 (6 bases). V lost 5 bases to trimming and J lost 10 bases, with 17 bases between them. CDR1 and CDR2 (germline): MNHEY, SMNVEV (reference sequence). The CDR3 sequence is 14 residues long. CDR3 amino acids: CASSINRVIGKLFF. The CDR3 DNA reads TGTGCCAGCAGTATAAACAGGGTTATCGGAAAACTGTTTTTT.

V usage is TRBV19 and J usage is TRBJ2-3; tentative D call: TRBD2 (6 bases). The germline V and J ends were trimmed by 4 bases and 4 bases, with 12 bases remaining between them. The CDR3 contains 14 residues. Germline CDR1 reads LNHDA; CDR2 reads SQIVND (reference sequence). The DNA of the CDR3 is TGTGCCAGTAGTACGGGGGACTTCCCAGATACGCAGTATTTT. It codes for CASSTGDFPDTQYF.

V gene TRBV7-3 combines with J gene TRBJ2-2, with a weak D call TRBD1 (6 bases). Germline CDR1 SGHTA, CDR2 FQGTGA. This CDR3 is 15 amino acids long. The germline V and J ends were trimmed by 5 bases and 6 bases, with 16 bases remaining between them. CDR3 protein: CASSLTRTDAGELFF. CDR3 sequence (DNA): TGTGCCAGCAGCCTCACTAGGACAGATGCCGGGGAGCTGTTTTTT. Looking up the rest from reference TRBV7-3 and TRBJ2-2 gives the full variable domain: GAGVSQTPSNKVTEKGKYVELRCDPISGHTALYWYRQSLGQGPEFLIYFQGTGAADDSGLPNDRFFAVRPEGSVSTLKIQRTERGDSAVYLCASSLTRTDAGELFFGEGSRLTVL.

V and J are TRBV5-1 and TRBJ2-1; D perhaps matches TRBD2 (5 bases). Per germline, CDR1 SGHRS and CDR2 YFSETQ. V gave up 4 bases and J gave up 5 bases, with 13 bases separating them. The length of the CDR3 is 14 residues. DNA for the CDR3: TGCGCCAGCAGCGTGGGAGCGCTTAACAATGAGCAGTTCTTC. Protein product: CASSVGALNNEQFF. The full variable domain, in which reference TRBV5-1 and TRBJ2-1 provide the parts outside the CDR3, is KAGVTQTPRYLIKTRGQQVTLSCSPISGHRSVSWYQQTPGQGLQFLFEYFSETQRNKGNFPGRFSGRQFSNSRSEMNVSTLELGDSALYLCASSVGALNNEQFFGPGTRLTVL.

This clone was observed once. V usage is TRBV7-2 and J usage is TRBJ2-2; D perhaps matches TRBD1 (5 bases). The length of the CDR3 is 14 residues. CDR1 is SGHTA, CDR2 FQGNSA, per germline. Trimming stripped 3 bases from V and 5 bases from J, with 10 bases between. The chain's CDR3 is CASSFLGVTGELFF. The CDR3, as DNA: TGTGCCAGCAGCTTTTTAGGGGTTACCGGGGAGCTGTTTTTT. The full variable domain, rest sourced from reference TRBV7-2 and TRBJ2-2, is GAGVSQSPSNKVTEKGKDVELRCDPISGHTALYWYRQSLGQGLEFLIYFQGNSAPDKSGLPSDRFSAERTGGSVSTLTIQRTQQEDSAVYLCASSFLGVTGELFFGEGSRLTVL.

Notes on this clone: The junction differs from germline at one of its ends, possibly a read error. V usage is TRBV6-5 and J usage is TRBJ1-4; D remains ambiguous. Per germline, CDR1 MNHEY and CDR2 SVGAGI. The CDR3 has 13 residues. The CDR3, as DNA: TGTACCAGCAAGGTTGCAACTAATGAAAAACTGTTTTTT. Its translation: CTSKVATNEKLFF.